A selection of T cell receptor beta chains follows, all from one sample in a study of CD8+CD57+ T cells in acquired aplastic anemia. TCRdb redid the calling of the reads with MiXCR, one entry per CDR3 protein. The sample has fewer than 250,000 distinct CDR3 sequences, approximately 50% seen once. Sequencing input: sorted CD4+, CD8+, or CD8+CD57+ T cells (not recorded which) from PBMCs. The receptors stem from a human donor with aplastic anemia. Each CDR3 is given with its conserved first and last residue. Fields, in order: V gene, D gene, J gene, clone size, CDR3 DNA, CDR3 protein. A D gene is named only where the DNA matches it firmly. The size entry is marked missing in some rows and otherwise reads once, few, many or a size class.

>TRBV7-9|TRBD2|TRBJ2-7|once
TGTGCCTGGAGGGCTGGGACTAGCGGGCTGGGTGGTCTCTACGAGCAGTACTTC
CAWRAGTSGLGGLYEQYF
>TRBV2|TRBD1|TRBJ1-1|many
TGTGCCAGCACCGGACAGGGGTACACTGAAGCTTTCTTT
CASTGQGYTEAFF
>TRBV4-3|TRBD1|TRBJ2-2|.
TGCGCCAGCAGCAGGGACAGGGCTGACGGGGAGCTGTTTTTT
CASSRDRADGELFF
>TRBV5-6|TRBD1|TRBJ1-5|once
TGTGCCAGCAGCTTGGGGACAGGGTCCCAGCCCCAGCATTTT
CASSLGTGSQPQHF
>TRBV13|.|TRBJ1-2|many
TGTGCCAGCAGCTTTGAGGATAACTATGGCTACACCTTC
CASSFEDNYGYTF
>TRBV19|TRBD1|TRBJ2-3|.
TGTGCCAGTAGTATGACAGGGATCGCCGTCACTAGCACAGATACGCAGTATTTT
CASSMTGIAVTSTDTQYF
>TRBV20-1|.|TRBJ1-5|few
TGCAGTGCTAGGGACGAAACAGGGTTGAGCAATCAGCCCCAGCATTTT
CSARDETGLSNQPQHF
>TRBV29-1|.|TRBJ1-2|once
TGCAGCGTTGTGGACAGCAGCTTTTTCTATGGCTACACCTTC
CSVVDSSFFYGYTF
>TRBV7-9|.|TRBJ2-7|.
TGTGCCAGCACCCCATCGGGGGATGAGCAGTACTTC
CASTPSGDEQYF
>TRBV15|.|TRBJ2-7|.
TGTGCCACCAGAACAGGGGGGGACTACGAGCAGTACTTC
CATRTGGDYEQYF
>TRBV27|TRBD1|TRBJ2-7|many
TGTGCCAGCGGCCTGGACAGGTTTGCCTACGAGCAGTACTTC
CASGLDRFAYEQYF
>TRBV9|.|TRBJ2-7|.
TGTGCCAGCAGCGGAACTGAATCCTACGAGCAGTACTTC
CASSGTESYEQYF
>TRBV7-2|.|TRBJ1-2|.
TGTGCCAGCAGCGCACTCCCGGAGGTTGGGGGCTACACCTTC
CASSALPEVGGYTF
>TRBV6-6|.|TRBJ1-6|few
TGTGCCAGCAGTTACTGGCAAGATTCACCCCTCCACTTT
CASSYWQDSPLHF
>TRBV5-1|.|TRBJ1-6|.
TGCGCCAGCAGCTTGTTAGGGTCGGGTTCACCCCTCCACTTT
CASSLLGSGSPLHF
>TRBV7-2|TRBD1|TRBJ2-5|.
TGTGCCAGCAGCTTGGGGGGACAGGGAAGCGAGACCCAGTACTTC
CASSLGGQGSETQYF
>TRBV15|.|TRBJ2-1|.
TGTGCCACCAGCAGGACTTCGTCGAGCTCCTACAATGAGCAGTTCTTC
CATSRTSSSSYNEQFF
>TRBV5-4|TRBD2|TRBJ2-7|.
TGTGCCAGCAGCGATACCGGGACTAGCGGGACAACCCCCTACGAGCAGTACTTC
CASSDTGTSGTTPYEQYF
>TRBV5-1|.|TRBJ2-5|.
TGCGCCAGCAGGCTCGCGGGACAGCCCCAAGAGACCCAGTACTTC
CASRLAGQPQETQYF
>TRBV29-1|.|TRBJ1-1|many
TGCAGCGAGGACACTCCCCGGGGTGAAGCTTTCTTT
CSEDTPRGEAFF
>TRBV6-4|.|TRBJ2-2|many
TGTGCCAGCAAGTCAACAGACACCGGGGAGCTGTTTTTT
CASKSTDTGELFF
>TRBV6-1|TRBD1|TRBJ1-3|few
TGTGCCGGGCGAGGGACAGACTCTGGAAACACCATATATTTT
CAGRGTDSGNTIYF
>TRBV7-2|.|TRBJ2-1|many
TGTGCCAGCAGTGAAGGGCGATCCGAGCAGTTCTTC
CASSEGRSEQFF
>TRBV11-1|.|TRBJ1-1|.
TGTGCCAGCAGCTCCATAGGGAACACTGAAGCTTTCTTT
CASSSIGNTEAFF
>TRBV7-9|.|TRBJ1-1|many
TGTGCCAGCAGCCGGCCGACGTGGACTGAAGCTTTCTTT
CASSRPTWTEAFF
>TRBV24-1|.|TRBJ2-1|many
TGTGCCACCAGTGATCGGGGTTCTGGTGAGCAGTTCTTC
CATSDRGSGEQFF
>TRBV9|.|TRBJ2-3|.
TGTGCCAGCAGCGTAGGGACAGCTAGCACAGATACGCAGTATTTT
CASSVGTASTDTQYF
>TRBV6-4|.|TRBJ2-1|many
TGTGCCAGCAGTGACTCTGGGGAAGGCGAGCAGTTCTTC
CASSDSGEGEQFF
>TRBV9|.|TRBJ2-5|.
TGTGCCAGCAGTTACAAGCGGGACAGCTCGTTAGTGGGGGCCCAGTACTTC
CASSYKRDSSLVGAQYF
>TRBV6-4|.|TRBJ2-1|many
TGTGCCAGCAGCCCTCAGGACAGTTACAATGAGCAGTTCTTC
CASSPQDSYNEQFF
>TRBV10-3|TRBD1|TRBJ1-6|.
TGTGCCATCAGTGAGTCTGATTTGGGGACAGCTTCGGGGAATTCACCCCTCCACTTT
CAISESDLGTASGNSPLHF
>TRBV29-1|TRBD1|TRBJ1-4|.
TGCAGCGTTGATACAGGGGGCGCAGGTGAAAAACTGTTTTTT
CSVDTGGAGEKLFF
>TRBV6-6|.|TRBJ1-6|many
TGTGCCAGCAGTTACTCGCTACCAGGGAGTAATTCACCCCTCCACTTT
CASSYSLPGSNSPLHF
>TRBV7-8|.|TRBJ2-7|many
TGTGCCAGCAGCTGGACAACCTTTCCTAGCTACGAGCAGTACTTC
CASSWTTFPSYEQYF
>TRBV25-1|TRBD2|TRBJ2-3|.
TGTGCCAGCAGCGCAGCTCAGCGGGGGGTACAAGGTACGCAGTATTTT
CASSAAQRGVQGTQYF
>TRBV6-6|.|TRBJ2-3|few
TGTGCCAGCAGTGCCCCAGGGGGAGGGATGGATACGCAGTATTTT
CASSAPGGGMDTQYF
>TRBV2|.|TRBJ2-7|.
TGTGCCAGCAGTGAACCCTTCTCCTACGAGCAGTACTTC
CASSEPFSYEQYF
>TRBV29-1|.|TRBJ2-2|.
TGCAGCGTCGGACGCAGGGACACCGGGGAGCTGTTTTTT
CSVGRRDTGELFF
>TRBV7-8|.|TRBJ2-7|many
TGTGCCAGCAGCTTAGAGTTGAAGTGGGCACCTACCGACGAGCAGTACTTC
CASSLELKWAPTDEQYF
>TRBV5-1|TRBD2|TRBJ2-7|once
TGTGCCAGCAGACGCAGCGGGGGCGGTTACGAGCAGTACTTC
CASRRSGGGYEQYF
>TRBV20-1|TRBD2|TRBJ2-1|many
TGCAGTGCTCCGGGACTAGCGGGACAGACGAGCTCCTACAATGAGCAGTTCTTC
CSAPGLAGQTSSYNEQFF
>TRBV6-5|.|TRBJ2-7|once
TGTGCCAGCAGTTACTCGGCAGGACAAACCTACTACGAGCAGTACTTC
CASSYSAGQTYYEQYF
>TRBV6-1|.|TRBJ2-6|.
TGTGCCAGCACAGCAGCTACAGACTCTGGGGCCAACGTCCTGACTTTC
CASTAATDSGANVLTF
>TRBV9|.|TRBJ1-2|.
TGTGCCAGCAGCGTCGGGGACGGGCTAAACTATGGCTACACCTTC
CASSVGDGLNYGYTF
>TRBV20-1|.|TRBJ2-3|many
TGCAGTGCTAGGGACTTGGTGGGGCACACAGATACGCAGTATTTT
CSARDLVGHTDTQYF
>TRBV9|TRBD1|TRBJ2-1|.
TGTGCCAGCTCACCGGGACAGGGGTATGAGCAGTTCTTC
CASSPGQGYEQFF
>TRBV9|TRBD2|TRBJ2-3|.
TGTGCCAGCAGCTTTAGCGGGGGGGCGGCGAGCACAGATACGCAGTATTTT
CASSFSGGAASTDTQYF
>TRBV25-1|.|TRBJ2-5|.
TGTGCCAGCAGTGATGGCAGGAAAGAGACCCAGTACTTC
CASSDGRKETQYF
>TRBV27|.|TRBJ2-3|.
TGTGCCAGCAGTCCCGGAGCAGGCACGCAGTATTTT
CASSPGAGTQYF
>TRBV29-1|TRBD1|TRBJ1-2|many
TGCAAAACGGACAGGGAAGGCAACTATGGCTACACCTTC
CKTDREGNYGYTF
>TRBV27|.|TRBJ2-7|.
TGTGCCAGCAGTTTAATACTAGGAGCCCGCGAGCAGTACTTC
CASSLILGAREQYF
>TRBV20-1|TRBD1|TRBJ1-1|few
TGCAGTGCTAGAGGGGACAGGGGAGCTTTCTTT
CSARGDRGAFF
>TRBV7-9|.|TRBJ2-6|many
TGTGCCAGCAGCCCTGTTCTGGGGGAAGCTGGGGCCAACGTCCTGACTTTC
CASSPVLGEAGANVLTF
>TRBV4-3|.|TRBJ2-5|.
TGCGCCAGCAGCCAAGATATCTCAGGCACACAAGGGACCCAGTACTTC
CASSQDISGTQGTQYF
>TRBV20-1|TRBD2|TRBJ2-5|.
TGCAGTGCTACCCCCCGGACTAGCGGGGAAAAGACCCAGTACTTC
CSATPRTSGEKTQYF